The clone carrying this T cell receptor (beta chain) was seen repeatedly, ten times or more. Its antigen is unknown. Trimming took off 3 bases at V and 6 bases at J, with 15 bases between the two ends. Germline CDR1 and CDR2: DFQATT and SNEGSKA (reference sequence). This CDR3 region has 13 residues. Time point meaning: pre-sensitization, week 0. The treatment is: therapeutic diphenylcyclopropenone sensitization with weekly scalp DPC. Each patch test followed a blood draw. The sample comes from a study of human T cells and chemical hapten exposure. Study results and caveats: PT1 expanded TCR counts and patch test score were linked, and their correlation was positive.

Individual cDNA molecules received unique molecular identifiers in the library. In the original processing: Per-sample TCR counts ranged from 23,224 to 690,600, median 95,638. TCRdb fed the RACE reads into MiXCR, producing one record per CDR3 protein. These V and J calls originate from TCRdb's pipeline instead of the authors' own analysis. There are 300,000 to 450,000 distinct CDR3 sequences in the sample; 4.5% to 6% occur only once, and just over 2.5% lies in the top ten. This receptor was taken from a woman aged 45-65 years with alopecia areata. Some clones in this sample may be carry-over from other donors' samples. The specimen comprised whole blood, sampled in connection with sensitization to the hapten diphenylcyclopropenone (DPC). The chain combines TRBV20-1 with TRBJ2-7; D is perhaps TRBD2 (6 bases). The CDR3 bases are TGCAGTGCTAGGGCGCCAGGGACTTCCGAGCAGTACTTC. It encodes CSARAPGTSEQYF.